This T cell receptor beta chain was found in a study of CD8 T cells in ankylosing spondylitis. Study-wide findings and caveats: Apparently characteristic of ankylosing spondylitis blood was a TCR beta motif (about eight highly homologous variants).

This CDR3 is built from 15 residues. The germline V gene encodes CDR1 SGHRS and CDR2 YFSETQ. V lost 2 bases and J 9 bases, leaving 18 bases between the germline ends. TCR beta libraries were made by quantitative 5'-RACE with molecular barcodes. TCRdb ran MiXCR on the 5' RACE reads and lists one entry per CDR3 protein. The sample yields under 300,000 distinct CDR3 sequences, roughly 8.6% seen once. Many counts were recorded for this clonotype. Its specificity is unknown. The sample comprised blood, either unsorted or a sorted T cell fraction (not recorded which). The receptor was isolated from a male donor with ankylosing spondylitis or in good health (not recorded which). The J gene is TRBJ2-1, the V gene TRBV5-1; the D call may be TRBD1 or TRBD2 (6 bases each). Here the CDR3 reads CASSLAQGGTTEQFF. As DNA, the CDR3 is TGCGCCAGCAGCTTAGCCCAAGGGGGGACAACTGAGCAGTTCTTC.